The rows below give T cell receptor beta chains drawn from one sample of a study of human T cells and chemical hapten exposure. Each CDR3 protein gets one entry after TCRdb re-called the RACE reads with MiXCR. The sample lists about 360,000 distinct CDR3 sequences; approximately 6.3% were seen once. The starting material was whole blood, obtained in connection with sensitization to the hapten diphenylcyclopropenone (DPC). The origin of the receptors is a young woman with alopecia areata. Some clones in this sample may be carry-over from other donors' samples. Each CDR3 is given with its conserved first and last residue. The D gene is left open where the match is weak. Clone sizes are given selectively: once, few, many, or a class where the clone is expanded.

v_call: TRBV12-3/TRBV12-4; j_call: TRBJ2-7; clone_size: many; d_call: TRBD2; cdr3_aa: CASSQTSGGVDEQYF; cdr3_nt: TGTGCCAGCAGCCAAACTAGCGGGGGGGTGGACGAGCAGTACTTC
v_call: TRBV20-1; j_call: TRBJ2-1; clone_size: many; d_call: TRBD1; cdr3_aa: CSARVRDRYNEQFF; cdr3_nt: TGCAGTGCTAGAGTTCGGGACAGGTACAATGAGCAGTTCTTC
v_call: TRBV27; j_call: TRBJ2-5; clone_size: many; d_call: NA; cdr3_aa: CASRHRGVETQYF; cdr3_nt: TGTGCCAGCAGGCACAGAGGTGTTGAGACCCAGTACTTC
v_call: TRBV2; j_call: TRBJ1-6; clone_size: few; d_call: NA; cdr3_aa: CASSVATGNNSPLHF; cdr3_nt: TGTGCCAGCAGTGTAGCTACAGGGAATAATTCACCCCTCCACTTT
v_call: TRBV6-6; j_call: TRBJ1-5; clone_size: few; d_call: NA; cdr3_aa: CASSENQPQHF; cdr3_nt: TGTGCCAGCAGTGAAAATCAGCCCCAGCATTTT
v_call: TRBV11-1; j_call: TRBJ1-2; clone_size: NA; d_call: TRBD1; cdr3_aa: CASSLRGTGFGYTF; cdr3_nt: TGTGCCAGCAGCTTACGTGGGACAGGATTTGGCTACACCTTC
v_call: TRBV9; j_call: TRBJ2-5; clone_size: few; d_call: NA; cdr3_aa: CASSVRSNQETQYF; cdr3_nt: TGTGCCAGCAGCGTAAGGTCTAACCAAGAGACCCAGTACTTC
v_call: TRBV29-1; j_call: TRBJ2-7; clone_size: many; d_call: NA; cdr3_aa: CSVEESGGLYEQYF; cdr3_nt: TGCAGCGTTGAAGAGTCGGGGGGCCTCTACGAGCAGTACTTC
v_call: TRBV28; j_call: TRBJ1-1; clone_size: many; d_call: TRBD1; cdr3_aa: CASRGSGQGSTEAFF; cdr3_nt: TGTGCCAGCAGGGGGTCCGGACAGGGGAGCACTGAAGCTTTCTTT
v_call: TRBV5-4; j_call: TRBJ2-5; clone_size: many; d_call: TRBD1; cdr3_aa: CASSWKTGESYQETQYF; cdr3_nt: TGTGCCAGCAGCTGGAAGACAGGGGAGAGCTACCAAGAGACCCAGTACTTC
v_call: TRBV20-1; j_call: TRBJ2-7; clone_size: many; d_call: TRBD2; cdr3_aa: CSAGRLAGMSYEQYF; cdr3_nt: TGCAGTGCTGGCCGACTAGCGGGGATGTCCTACGAGCAGTACTTC
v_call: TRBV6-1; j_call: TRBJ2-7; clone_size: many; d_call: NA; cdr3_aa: CASSETGRTYEQYF; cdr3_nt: TGTGCCAGCAGTGAAACGGGGAGAACCTACGAGCAGTACTTC
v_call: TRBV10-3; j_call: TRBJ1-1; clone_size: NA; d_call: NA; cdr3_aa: CAISEGQGIDTTEAFF; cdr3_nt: TGTGCCATCAGTGAGGGTCAGGGGATAGATACCACTGAAGCTTTCTTT
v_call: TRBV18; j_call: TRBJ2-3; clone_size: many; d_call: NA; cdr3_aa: CASSPYGRTSTDTQYF; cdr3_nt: TGTGCCAGCTCACCATACGGCAGGACAAGCACAGATACGCAGTATTTT
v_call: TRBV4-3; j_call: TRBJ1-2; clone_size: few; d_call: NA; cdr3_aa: CASSQEGHSNYGYTF; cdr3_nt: TGCGCCAGCAGCCAAGAAGGACATAGTAACTATGGCTACACCTTC
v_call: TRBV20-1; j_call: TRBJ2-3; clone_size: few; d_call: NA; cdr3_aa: CSAFSSSPDTQYF; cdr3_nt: TGCAGTGCTTTCTCTTCCAGTCCAGATACGCAGTATTTT
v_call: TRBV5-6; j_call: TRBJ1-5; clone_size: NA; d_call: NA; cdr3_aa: CASSPGGYRDDQPQHF; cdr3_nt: TGTGCCAGCAGCCCCGGCGGGTACAGGGATGATCAGCCCCAGCATTTT
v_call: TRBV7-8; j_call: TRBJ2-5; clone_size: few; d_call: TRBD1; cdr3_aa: CASSSFPYRGRETQYF; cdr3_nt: TGTGCCAGCAGCTCCTTCCCCTACAGGGGGAGGGAGACCCAGTACTTC
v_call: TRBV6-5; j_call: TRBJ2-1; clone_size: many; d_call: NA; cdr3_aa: CASSRGISSYNEQFF; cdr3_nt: TGTGCCAGCAGTAGAGGCATTTCTTCCTACAATGAGCAGTTCTTC
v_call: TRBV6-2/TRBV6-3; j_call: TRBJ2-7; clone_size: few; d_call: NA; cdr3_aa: CASSGLSYEQYF; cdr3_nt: TGTGCCAGCAGCGGACTCTCCTACGAGCAGTACTTC
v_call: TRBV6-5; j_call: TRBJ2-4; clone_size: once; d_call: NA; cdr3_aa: CASSSPGQTAKNIQYF; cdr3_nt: TGTGCCAGCAGTTCACCGGGACAAACCGCCAAAAACATTCAGTACTTC
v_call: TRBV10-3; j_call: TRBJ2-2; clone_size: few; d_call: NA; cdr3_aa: CAIRKQMDTGELFF; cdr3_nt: TGTGCCATCAGAAAGCAGATGGACACCGGGGAGCTGTTTTTT
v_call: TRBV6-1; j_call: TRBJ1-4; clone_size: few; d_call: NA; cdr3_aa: CASSEAGGKLFF; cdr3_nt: TGTGCCAGCAGTGAAGCTGGTGGGAAACTGTTTTTT
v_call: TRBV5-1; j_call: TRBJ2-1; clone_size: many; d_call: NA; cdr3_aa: CASSLEGAEKQFF; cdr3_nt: TGCGCCAGCAGCTTGGAAGGGGCTGAGAAGCAGTTCTTC